Listed below are T cell receptor beta chains from one sample, sequenced in a study of cytomegalovirus exposure and HLA in healthy donors. The table came from immunoSEQ multiplex PCR; TCRdb's copy has only in-frame clones and leaves some out. The data contain about 71,000 clones, roughly 93% of them singletons. The sample was PBMCs. Source of these receptors: a woman under 30 in good health and CMV-seronegative. CDR3s include the opening cysteine and the closing phenylalanine or tryptophan. The D gene is left open where the match is weak. Part of the rows lack a size; the others show once, few, many or a class for expanded clones.

clone size: NA; D gene: TRBD2; J gene: TRBJ2-7; V gene: TRBV19; CDR3 protein: CASTPTGLAGVHEQYF; CDR3 DNA: TGTGCCAGTACCCCGACAGGACTAGCGGGAGTCCACGAGCAGTACTTC
clone size: NA; D gene: NA; J gene: TRBJ2-7; V gene: TRBV20-1; CDR3 protein: CSASLGGEQYF; CDR3 DNA: TGCAGTGCTAGTCTGGGAGGCGAGCAGTACTTC
clone size: NA; D gene: TRBD1; J gene: TRBJ1-1; V gene: TRBV30; CDR3 protein: CAWSVLGTGSPEAFF; CDR3 DNA: TGTGCCTGGAGTGTACTCGGGACAGGGTCGCCTGAAGCTTTCTTT
clone size: NA; D gene: NA; J gene: TRBJ2-2; V gene: TRBV15; CDR3 protein: CATSTTNTGELFF; CDR3 DNA: TGTGCCACCAGCACCACAAACACCGGGGAGCTGTTTTTT
clone size: once; D gene: TRBD1; J gene: TRBJ2-3; V gene: TRBV2; CDR3 protein: CASRKGTGVSDTQYF; CDR3 DNA: TGTGCCAGCAGGAAAGGGACAGGGGTTTCAGATACGCAGTATTTT
clone size: NA; D gene: NA; J gene: TRBJ2-7; V gene: TRBV4-2; CDR3 protein: CASSQTPGTSSYEQYF; CDR3 DNA: TGTGCCAGCAGCCAAACCCCGGGAACGAGCTCCTACGAGCAGTACTTC
clone size: few; D gene: TRBD1; J gene: TRBJ1-2; V gene: TRBV4-1; CDR3 protein: CASSQPDRVGTYGYTF; CDR3 DNA: TGCGCCAGCAGCCAACCGGACAGGGTAGGAACCTATGGCTACACCTTC
clone size: NA; D gene: NA; J gene: TRBJ2-1; V gene: TRBV6-4; CDR3 protein: CASSAALESHEQFF; CDR3 DNA: TGTGCCAGCAGTGCCGCCCTTGAAAGCCATGAGCAGTTCTTC
clone size: NA; D gene: TRBD1; J gene: TRBJ2-1; V gene: TRBV28; CDR3 protein: CASRNPGTGGYEQFF; CDR3 DNA: TGTGCCAGCAGAAATCCCGGGACAGGGGGTTATGAGCAGTTCTTC
clone size: NA; D gene: NA; J gene: TRBJ1-2; V gene: TRBV29-1; CDR3 protein: CSVELVPRGGCTF; CDR3 DNA: TGCAGCGTTGAATTGGTGCCCCGTGGCGGCTGCACCTTC